This TCR beta chain appears in the sequencing data of a study of CD8 T cells in Susac syndrome. Trimming pared 3 bases from V and 7 bases from J, leaving 6 bases between. The CDR3 consists of 11 residues. Germline lookup yields CDR1 SNHLY and CDR2 FYNNEI. Reverse transcription of about 0.45 to 1 ug RNA was carried out with random hexamers. MiXCR was run by TCRdb on the immunoSEQ multiplex PCR reads, yielding one entry per CDR3 protein. The data hold some 120,000 distinct CDR3 sequences, with 90% to 95% observed a single time. The gene calls are TRBV2 and TRBJ2-5, with D perhaps matching TRBD2 (5 bases). Sequenced sample: CD4+ T cells from PBMCs. This TCR was recovered from a human donor in good health. CDR3 in amino acids: CASSEEVTQYF. The DNA of the CDR3 is TGTGCCAGCAGTGAGGAGGTGACCCAGTACTTC.